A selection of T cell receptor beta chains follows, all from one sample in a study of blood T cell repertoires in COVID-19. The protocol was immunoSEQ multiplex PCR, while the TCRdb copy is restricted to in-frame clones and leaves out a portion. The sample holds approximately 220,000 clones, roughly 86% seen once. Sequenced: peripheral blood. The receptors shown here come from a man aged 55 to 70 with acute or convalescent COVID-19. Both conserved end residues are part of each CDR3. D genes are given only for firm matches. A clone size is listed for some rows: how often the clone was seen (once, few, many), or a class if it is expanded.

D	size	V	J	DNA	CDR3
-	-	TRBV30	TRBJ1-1	TGTGCCTGGAGGAGGGGAGGGACTGAAGCTTTCTTT	CAWRRGGTEAFF
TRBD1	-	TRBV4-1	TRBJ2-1	TGCGCCAGCAGCCAAGTTGGGGACAGGGGCTACAATGAGCAGTTCTTC	CASSQVGDRGYNEQFF
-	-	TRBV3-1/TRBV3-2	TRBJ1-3	TGTGCCACCTCGACACTCTTAAGCTCTGGAAACACCATATATTTT	CATSTLLSSGNTIYF
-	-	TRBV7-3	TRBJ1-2	TGTGCCAGCCGTCGCGACACCGGGGGTACGAACTATGGCTACACCTTC	CASRRDTGGTNYGYTF
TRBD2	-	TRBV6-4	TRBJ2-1	TGTGCCAGCAGTGAGGAGCGGGGCGTTGAGCAGTTCTTC	CASSEERGVEQFF
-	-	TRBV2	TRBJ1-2	TGTGCCAGCGATTCACGGAGTCTGGCAGAGCATGATTATGGCTACACCTTC	CASDSRSLAEHDYGYTF
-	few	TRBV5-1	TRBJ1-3	TGCGCCAGCAGCTTGGACGCAGGGCGGCTCTCTGGAAACACCATATATTTT	CASSLDAGRLSGNTIYF
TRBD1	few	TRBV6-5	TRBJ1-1	TGTGCCAGCAGTTCGACAGGGGCTGAAGCTTTCTTT	CASSSTGAEAFF
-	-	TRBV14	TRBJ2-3	TGTGCCAGCAGCCAAGGCCAGGGCCCTGGCACAGATACGCAGTATTTT	CASSQGQGPGTDTQYF
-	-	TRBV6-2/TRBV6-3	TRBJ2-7	TGTGCCAGCAGTTACTTACTAGGGGGCGAGCAGTACTTC	CASSYLLGGEQYF
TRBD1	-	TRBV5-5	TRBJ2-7	TGTGCCAGCAGCTTGGATGGGGCAGGGGGCTACGAGCAGTACTTC	CASSLDGAGGYEQYF
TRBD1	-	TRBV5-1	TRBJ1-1	TGCGCCAGCAGCCCGGGACAGACGAACACTGAAGCTTTCTTT	CASSPGQTNTEAFF
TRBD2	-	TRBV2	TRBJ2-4	TGTGCCAGCAGTGATAGCGGGGGGCCTAAAAACATTCAGTACTTC	CASSDSGGPKNIQYF
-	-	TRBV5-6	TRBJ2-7	TGTGCCAGCAGCTGGCTAGCTTCGAGCTCCTACGAGCAGTACTTC	CASSWLASSSYEQYF
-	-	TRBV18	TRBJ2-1	TGTGCCAGCTCACCCCGCGCCGGGTATGACGATGAGCAGTTCTTC	CASSPRAGYDDEQFF
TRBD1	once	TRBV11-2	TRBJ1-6	TGTGCCAGCAGCCCAGGACAGGGCTATAATTCACCCCTCCACTTT	CASSPGQGYNSPLHF
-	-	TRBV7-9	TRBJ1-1	TGTGCCAGCAGCTTAGTAGGGCAGGGCCCCATGAACACTGAAGCTTTCTTT	CASSLVGQGPMNTEAFF